A single sample gave rise to the 16 T cell receptor beta chains below, sequenced in a study of shared clonotypes between healthy human individuals. Generated by immunoSEQ multiplex PCR, the TCRdb table keeps only in-frame clones and is missing some. Of millions of clones in the sample, around 95% were seen once. The sequencing input was naive CD4+ T cells sorted from blood. Sample subset: CD45RA+ positively selected. The receptor source for this set is a man aged 18 to 30 in good health.

The chain links TRBV7-9 to TRBJ1-2; D might be TRBD1 (5 bases). Germline CDR1 is SEHNR and CDR2 is FQNEAQ (reference sequence). The CDR3 contains 15 residues. V was shortened by 5 bases and J by 7 bases, with 20 bases between the two germline ends. This CDR3 is CASSPGGQGSAGYTF. The CDR3 coding sequence is TGTGCCAGCAGCCCCGGCGGGCAGGGCTCGGCTGGCTACACCTTC.

This chain uses TRBV2 with TRBJ2-5; D is unclear. In germline, CDR1 is SNHLY, CDR2 FYNNEI. With 5 bases removed from V and 4 bases from J, the gap between germline ends came to 17 bases. The CDR3 is 15 amino acids. In DNA form, the CDR3 reads TGTGCCAGCAGTTCGGGCAGCCCCTCGGGAGAGACCCAGTACTTC. Protein product: CASSSGSPSGETQYF.

About this clone itself: The sample holds other DNA sequences that translate to the same CDR3. The chain combines TRBV7-2 with TRBJ1-1; possible D gene TRBD1, 5 bases. The CDR3 covers 13 residues. CDR1 and CDR2 from the germline V gene are SGHTA and FQGNSA. V gave up 3 bases and J gave up 4 bases, with 9 bases separating them. The CDR3 nucleotides are TGTGCCAGCAGCTTCGGGGGGGGCACTGAAGCTTTCTTT. Protein: CASSFGGGTEAFF.

The chain uses TRBV11-2 and TRBJ2-4; D is unresolved. The V gene's germline CDR1 is SGHAT and CDR2 FQNNGV. Trimming took 2 bases from V and 0 from J, leaving 8 bases between them. CDR3 length: 15 amino acids. The CDR3 DNA reads as TGTGCCAGCAGCTTAACGTTGCTAGCCAAAAACATTCAGTACTTC. Amino acid sequence: CASSLTLLAKNIQYF.

This chain links TRBV5-6 with TRBJ2-7, with TRBD1 matching over 7 bases. Germline V gives CDR1 SGHDT, CDR2 YYEEEE. V lost 4 bases to trimming and J lost 1 base; unmatched junction nucleotides: 5. This CDR3 comprises 14 residues. The CDR3 nucleotides read TGTGCCAGCAGCAAGGGGGCCCTTTCCTACGAGCAGTACTTC. As protein: CASSKGALSYEQYF.

The rearrangement uses TRBV6-1 and TRBJ1-1; TRBD1 aligns across 7 bases. The trim removed 2 bases at V and 1 base at J, leaving 10 bases unmatched. This CDR3 contains 17 residues. The germline CDR1 and CDR2 sequences are MNHNS and SASEGT. The CDR3 spells CASSETLFGTANTEAFF. The DNA for the CDR3 is TGTGCCAGCAGTGAAACGCTTTTCGGGACAGCGAACACTGAAGCTTTCTTT.

V usage is TRBV5-5 and J usage is TRBJ2-7, with unresolved D. Trimming took 4 bases from V and 4 from J, leaving 15 bases between them. CDR1 is SGHKS and CDR2 is YYEKEE in the germline V gene (reference sequence). The CDR3 contains 14 residues. The CDR3 nucleotides are TGTGCCAGCAGCCGAGTTGATCCGAAGTACGAGCAGTACTTC. This sequence encodes CASSRVDPKYEQYF.

This chain uses TRBV7-2 with TRBJ2-7, with TRBD2 matching over 10 bases. Trimming at V came to 3 bases and at J to 6 bases, leaving 5 bases not matched to a gene. In germline, CDR1 is SGHTA, CDR2 FQGNSA. The CDR3 sequence is 14 residues long. The CDR3 region has the DNA TGTGCCAGCAGCTTGTACCTAGCGGGAGCCGAGCAGTACTTC. Its protein is CASSLYLAGAEQYF.

The chain recombines TRBV7-2 with TRBJ2-4, with TRBD1 identical over 7 bases. Germline-derived CDR1 and CDR2 are SGHTA and FQGNSA. V lost 5 bases, J lost 13 bases, and 17 bases stayed unmatched. This CDR3 contains 15 residues. This chain's CDR3 is CASSPDPKGQQQQYF. The CDR3 nucleotides read TGTGCCAGCAGCCCCGACCCGAAGGGACAGCAGCAACAGTACTTC.

This sequence joins TRBV6-6 and TRBJ2-7; D remains ambiguous. Germline V gene sequence: CDR1 MNHNY, CDR2 SVGAGI (reference sequence). Trimming shortened V by 6 bases and J by 2 bases, and 14 bases separated the two germline ends. The CDR3 loop spans 14 amino acids. In DNA, the CDR3 is TGTGCCAGCAGCCCAACCGGACGACCCTACGAGCAGTACTTC. Translating gives CASSPTGRPYEQYF.

V is TRBV5-6 and J is TRBJ1-2, with D perhaps TRBD1 (5 bases). CDR1 and CDR2 from the germline V gene are SGHDT and YYEEEE. CDR3 length: 12 residues. V shed 7 bases and J shed 8 bases, with 15 bases lying between them. CDR3 sequence: CASSPGTRGYTF. The DNA of the CDR3 is TGTGCCAGCTCCCCCGGGACTAGGGGCTACACCTTC.

This clone was seen once. This chain links TRBV4-1 with TRBJ2-2; D might be TRBD2 (6 bases). Trimming left V 4 bases short and J 3 bases short, with 12 bases between. Germline assignment: CDR1 MGHRA and CDR2 YSYEKL. The CDR3 spans 15 residues. The CDR3 here is CASSRGLPDTGELFF. The CDR3 DNA sequence: TGCGCCAGCAGCCGGGGACTCCCGGACACCGGGGAGCTGTTTTTT.

J is TRBJ1-5 and V is TRBV19, with a tentative D call TRBD1 (5 bases). V gave up 9 bases and J gave up 1 base, with 19 bases separating them. Germline CDR1 LNHDA, CDR2 SQIVND (reference sequence). CDR3 length: 16 residues. DNA of the CDR3: TGTGCCAGCGGCGAATCGGGGGGAAGCAGCAATCAGCCCCAGCATTTT. Its translation is CASGESGGSSNQPQHF.

The chain combines TRBV18 with TRBJ2-1; weak D call: TRBD1 (6 bases). The CDR3 consists of 17 residues. Trimming removed 0 bases at V and 2 bases at J, with 14 bases between. CDR1 and CDR2 from the germline V gene are KGHSH and LQKENI. The CDR3 region has the DNA TGTGCCAGCTCACCACCGACGAGGGGACAAGCCTACAATGAGCAGTTCTTC. It codes for CASSPPTRGQAYNEQFF.

The CDR3 here is CASSGTVGGTGELFF. In DNA, the CDR3 is TGTGCCAGCAGCGGAACGGTAGGGGGCACCGGGGAGCTGTTTTTT. The genes are TRBV5-4 and TRBJ2-2; D perhaps matches TRBD1 (6 bases). CDR1 and CDR2 (germline): SGHNT, YYREEE (reference sequence). V lost 4 bases to trimming and J lost 4 bases, with 14 bases between them. This CDR3 is 15 amino acids long. The whole variable domain, remainder taken from reference TRBV5-4 and TRBJ2-2, is ETGVTQSPTHLIKTRGQQVTLRCSSQSGHNTVSWYQQALGQGPQFIFQYYREEENGRGNFPPRFSGLQFPNYSSELNVNALELDDSALYLCASSGTVGGTGELFFGEGSRLTVL.

CDR3 nucleotides: TGTGCCAGCTCACGCCAGGGGAAATACGAGCAGTACTTC. Translation: CASSRQGKYEQYF. This chain connects TRBV18 to TRBJ2-7, with a possible D match to TRBD1 (6 bases). Per germline, CDR1 KGHSH and CDR2 LQKENI. This CDR3 comprises 13 residues. V lost 4 bases to trimming and J lost 4 bases, with 11 bases between them.